The sequence of this TCR beta chain was determined in a study of T cell changes during pregnancy in multiple sclerosis. The count of this clone is one. The data were produced by immunoSEQ multiplex PCR, yet TCRdb's version contains in-frame clones alone and is incomplete. The table includes 11,000 or so clones, around 94% detected once. This receptor was obtained from a female donor with multiple sclerosis, enrolled in a pregnancy study. Source: CD4+ T cells from peripheral blood mononuclear cells, taken before pregnancy.

This CDR3 is CASARDYGYTF. CDR3 DNA sequence: TGTGCCAGCGCCAGGGATTATGGCTACACCTTC. The chain carries TRBV9 and TRBJ1-2; TRBD1 might be the D (5 bases). Germline CDR1 and CDR2: SGDLS and YYNGEE. V gave up 7 bases and J gave up 5 bases, with 9 bases separating them. The length of the CDR3 is 11 residues.